This TCR beta chain originates from a study of cytotoxic CD8 clonotypes in ibrutinib-treated CLL. CDR3 length: 16 residues. With 2 bases clipped from V and 13 bases from J, the junction kept 15 bases outside the gene matches. Germline V gives CDR1 GTSNPN, CDR2 SVGIG (reference sequence). TCRdb's table, derived via immunoSEQ multiplex PCR, lists solely in-frame clones and lacks some. The data show 200,000 to 250,000 clones, approximately 79% seen once. This receptor was taken from a human donor with chronic lymphocytic leukemia. The chain has TRBV30 and TRBJ1-6; 9 nucleotides line up with TRBD1. The specimen comprised PBMCs, sampled after 12 months of ibrutinib treatment. The CDR3 region has the DNA TGTGCCTGGAGTTTTACGGGACAGGGCTTGGTTGGGCCCCTCCACTTT. Its translation is CAWSFTGQGLVGPLHF.